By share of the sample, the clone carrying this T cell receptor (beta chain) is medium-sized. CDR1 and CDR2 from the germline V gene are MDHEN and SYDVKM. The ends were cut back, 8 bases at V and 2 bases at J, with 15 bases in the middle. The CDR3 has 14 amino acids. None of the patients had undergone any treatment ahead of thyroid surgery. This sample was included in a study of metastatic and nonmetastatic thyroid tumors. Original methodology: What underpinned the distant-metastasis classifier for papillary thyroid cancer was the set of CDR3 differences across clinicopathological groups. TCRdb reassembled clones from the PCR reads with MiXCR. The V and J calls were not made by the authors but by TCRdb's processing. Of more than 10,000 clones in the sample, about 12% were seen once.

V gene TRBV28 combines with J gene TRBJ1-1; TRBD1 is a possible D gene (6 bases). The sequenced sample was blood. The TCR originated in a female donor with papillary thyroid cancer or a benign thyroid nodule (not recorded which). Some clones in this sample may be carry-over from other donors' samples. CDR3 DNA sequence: TGTGCCAGCCGGGACACAATTTTAAACACTGAAGCTTTCTTT. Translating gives CASRDTILNTEAFF.